This T cell receptor beta chain was identified in a study of blood T cell repertoires in COVID-19. Across the study: The United States, Italy and Spain provided the acute and convalescent COVID-19 samples.

Authors' data handling: Quantification of nucleated cells was approximated via reference gene primer amplification. Using immunoSEQ multiplex PCR, the repertoire was profiled, and TCRdb retains in-frame clones only, with some absent. Clone size and the V and J calls come from that table; the DNA yielded D and trimming. The sample holds about 77,000 clones, around four fifths seen once. The CDR3 covers 14 residues. Per the germline V gene, CDR1 is SGHNT and CDR2 is YYREEE (reference sequence). J lost 9 bases, V lost 4 bases, and 8 bases had no gene match. The TCR originated in a man in his fifties or sixties with acute or convalescent COVID-19. This rearrangement joins TRBV5-4 to TRBJ1-5, with TRBD1 matching over 9 bases. Material for sequencing was peripheral blood. CDR3 sequence: CASSADRGVLPQHF. Here the CDR3 DNA reads TGTGCCAGCAGCGCAGACAGGGGGGTTTTGCCCCAGCATTTT. The full variable domain, with the rest looked up from reference TRBV5-4 and TRBJ1-5, is ETGVTQSPTHLIKTRGQQVTLRCSSQSGHNTVSWYQQALGQGPQFIFQYYREEENGRGNFPPRFSGLQFPNYSSELNVNALELDDSALYLCASSADRGVLPQHFGDGTRLSIL.